The clone carrying this TCR beta chain was observed at least ten times. Trimming pared 0 bases from V and 0 bases from J, leaving 11 bases between. Germline values: CDR1 SQVTM, CDR2 ANQGSEA. The CDR3 runs to 16 residues. The sample belongs to a study of T-cell reconstitution after alpha-beta-depleted transplantation in children. For TCRbeta, the library was prepared with unique molecular identifiers. TCRdb itself ran the PCR reads through MiXCR, one entry per CDR3 protein. Among around 600,000 distinct CDR3 sequences listed, 10% to 13% were seen once. The material was PBMCs from the stem cell graft donor, obtained from the stem cell graft. V usage is TRBV29-1 and J usage is TRBJ2-2, with D perhaps TRBD1 (5 bases). This TCR came from a human donor who donated a stem cell graft to a child with acute myeloid leukemia. Written as DNA, the CDR3 is TGCAGCGTTGAAGAAGGGGCCAGCGCGAACACCGGGGAGCTGTTTTTT. Amino acids: CSVEEGASANTGELFF.